The text below deals with one TCR beta chain. Its antigen is unknown. The sort gate was single viable CD3+CD4+CD8-CD45RO+ cells for memory CD4+ T cells. Serum IgG to CMV pp150, pp28, p38 and p52 defined serostatus. The data stem from a study of memory CD4+ T cells and cytomegalovirus serostatus. Study in general: Donors were healthy Belgian adults, some 10 CMV seropositive and 20 to 25 seronegative.

Study outcomes and limitations: Median bootstrapped AUC for CMV status was about 0.94 originally, approximately 0.91 US-trained. Of 150 to 200 reported CMV TCRbeta sequences, some 67 were found in memory CD4+ repertoires.

Profiled with immunoSEQ multiplex PCR; TCRdb holds only in-frame clones, not every one. Of some 64,000 clones listed, approximately 78% are singletons. V was cut by 5 bases and J by 3 bases, with 13 bases left in between. This CDR3 region has 14 residues. Germline V gene data show CDR1 as SGHAT and CDR2 as FQNNGV. V usage is TRBV11-2 and J usage is TRBJ1-1; D possibly corresponds to TRBD1 (5 bases). The sequencing input was memory CD4+ T cells from blood. This sequence originates from an adult in good health and CMV-seronegative. DNA of the CDR3: TGTGCCAGCAGCGTTAGTGGGGCAGACACTGAAGCTTTCTTT. As protein: CASSVSGADTEAFF.